These 11 T cell receptor beta chains share one sample of origin, sequenced in a study of OX40 agonist ivuxolimab in advanced cancers. Sequenced by immunoSEQ multiplex PCR; TCRdb stores in-frame clones only, minus some. The sample shows more than 70,000 clones, 70% to 90% of them seen only once. The specimen was CD4+ or CD8+ T cells sorted from blood, collected in a trial of the OX40 agonist ivuxolimab. These receptor sequences come from an adult with an advanced solid tumor such as melanoma, head and neck, liver or kidney cancer.

The chain links TRBV14 to TRBJ2-2; D gene uncertain. Per germline, CDR1 SGHDN and CDR2 FVKESK. CDR3 length: 16 amino acids. The V end was cut by 1 base, the J end by 6 bases, with 15 bases between. CDR3 in amino acids: CASSQVEKGTAGELFF. The CDR3 DNA reads TGTGCCAGCAGCCAAGTAGAAAAGGGAACCGCCGGGGAGCTGTTTTTT.

The table lists this clone with a count of one. This chain joins TRBV5-1 and TRBJ1-2; maybe TRBD1 (6 bases). CDR3 length: 15 residues. The V end was cut by 0 bases, the J end by 5 bases, with 14 bases between. CDR1 is SGHRS and CDR2 is YFSETQ in the germline V gene. CDR3 residues: CASSLDSGGPYGYTF. CDR3 sequence (DNA): TGCGCCAGCAGCTTGGATAGTGGGGGCCCATATGGCTACACCTTC.

The rearrangement joins TRBV19 to TRBJ1-4, with TRBD1 as a possible D gene (6 bases). Germline loops: CDR1 LNHDA, CDR2 SQIVND (reference sequence). This CDR3 contains 13 residues. Trimming stripped 8 bases from V and 8 bases from J, with 15 bases between. In nucleotides, the CDR3 is TGTGCCAGTTCCCCCGACAGGCTCGAAAAACTGTTTTTT. It specifies CASSPDRLEKLFF.

This chain joins TRBV25-1 and TRBJ1-2, with a tentative D call TRBD1 (5 bases). The germline V gene has CDR1 MGHDK and CDR2 SYGVNS. The V and J ends lost 5 bases and 4 bases respectively, with 11 bases between them. The CDR3 consists of 13 residues. The CDR3 DNA is TGTGCCAGCAGTCATGACGGGACCTATGGCTACACCTTC. This gives the protein CASSHDGTYGYTF.

The CDR3 DNA sequence: TGTGCCAGCAGTGAATTCCTGCAGGGATTTAGCGAGCAGTACTTC. Encoded protein: CASSEFLQGFSEQYF. The chain has TRBV6-1 and TRBJ2-7, with D possibly TRBD1 on 5 matching bases. This CDR3 has 15 residues. Between the trimmed V and J ends, which lost 2 bases and 6 bases, there was a span of 17 bases. Germline CDR1 is MNHNS and CDR2 is SASEGT.

The chain has TRBV5-1 and TRBJ2-5; D uncertain. Germline-derived CDR1 and CDR2 are SGHRS and YFSETQ. This CDR3 has 19 amino acids. With 7 bases removed from V and 0 bases from J, the gap between germline ends came to 28 bases. The CDR3 loop reads CASRRRPEGPTSDQETQYF. In DNA form, the CDR3 reads TGCGCCAGCCGCCGCCGCCCCGAAGGCCCGACAAGCGACCAAGAGACCCAGTACTTC.

The genes are TRBV5-1 and TRBJ1-2, with D unresolved. The CDR3 is 14 residues long. Trimming took 1 base from V and 1 from J, leaving 8 bases between them. CDR1 is SGHRS and CDR2 is YFSETQ in the germline V gene. CDR3: CASSLLPDNYGYTF. Written as DNA, the CDR3 is TGCGCCAGCAGCTTGTTGCCGGATAACTATGGCTACACCTTC.

CDR3 in amino acids: CASSLTTTGEETQYF. In nucleotides, the CDR3 is TGTGCCAGCAGCTTGACGACCACGGGGGAAGAGACCCAGTACTTC. V gene TRBV5-4 combines with J gene TRBJ2-5; a weak D match, TRBD2 (6 bases). Trimming removed 1 base from V and 3 bases from J, with 13 bases in between. The CDR3 runs 15 residues. The germline gives CDR1 SGHNT, CDR2 YYREEE (reference sequence).

The chain carries TRBV5-1 and TRBJ2-2; TRBD1 agrees at 9 bases. The V gene end was trimmed by 4 bases and the J gene end by 2 bases; junction bases not matched to a gene: 3. CDR1 is SGHRS and CDR2 is YFSETQ in the germline V gene. This CDR3 is built from 15 residues. The CDR3 bases are TGCGCCAGCAGCAAGGACAGGGGCAACACCGGGGAGCTGTTTTTT. Amino acid sequence: CASSKDRGNTGELFF.

The chain links TRBV7-8 to TRBJ2-7; 9 nucleotides match TRBD1. Germline-derived CDR1 and CDR2 are SGHVS and FQNEAQ. V shed 4 bases, J shed 6 bases, and the junction held 10 bases outside the gene matches. The CDR3 covers 15 residues. In DNA form, the CDR3 reads TGTGCCAGCAGCTCCCAGGACAGGGGCTCTTCCGAGCAGTACTTC. This gives the protein CASSSQDRGSSEQYF.

The CDR3 loop reads CASSTGRDRGLMNTEAFF. The CDR3 DNA reads as TGTGCCAGCAGCACTGGCCGGGACAGGGGGCTCATGAACACTGAAGCTTTCTTT. The J gene is TRBJ1-1, the V gene TRBV7-9, with 12 bases identical to TRBD1. This CDR3 has 18 amino acids. Per germline, CDR1 SEHNR and CDR2 FQNEAQ (reference sequence). V shed 5 bases and J 0 bases; nucleotides not matched to a gene: 10.